The T cell receptor beta chain under discussion was sequenced for a study of CD8+ T cells in alopecia areata. The overall study: The duration of tofacitinib was 6 to 18 months, with 6 months off drug afterward.

The CDR3 sequence is 14 residues long. Trimming at V came to 2 bases and at J to 5 bases, leaving 1 base not matched to a gene. Germline CDR1 and CDR2: MNHEY and SVGAGI. As to treatment: oral pan-JAK inhibitor, 5-10 mg twice daily. PBMC-derived CD4+ and CD8+ T cells were sorted. The sequencing template was cDNA reverse transcribed from extracted RNA. Repertoires were generated with immunoSEQ multiplex PCR, while TCRdb's copy carries only in-frame clones and drops some. The sample shows some 150,000 clones, approximately 52% of them seen only once. The chain recombines TRBV6-5 with TRBJ2-1; TRBD1 matches at 9 bases. This receptor was taken from a human donor with alopecia areata. Sequencing was performed on CD4+ T cells sorted from blood, taken at approximately week 60, from a patient treated with tofacitinib. The chain's CDR3 is CASSYRDRDNEQFF. The CDR3 DNA sequence: TGTGCCAGCAGTTACAGGGACAGGGACAATGAGCAGTTCTTC.